Listed below are T cell receptor beta chains from one sample, sequenced in a study of OX40 agonist ivuxolimab in advanced cancers. Repertoires were generated with immunoSEQ multiplex PCR, while TCRdb's copy carries only in-frame clones and drops some. Of around 12,000 clones in the sample, over 75% were seen once. Sequenced here: CD4+ or CD8+ T cells sorted from blood, sampled in a trial of the OX40 agonist ivuxolimab. These TCRs come from an adult with an advanced solid tumor such as melanoma, head and neck, liver or kidney cancer. The CDR3 runs from the conserved cysteine through the conserved F or W. D genes are given only for firm matches. A clone size is listed for some rows: how often the clone was seen (once, few, many), or a class if it is expanded.

D gene	V gene	clone size	J gene	CDR3 DNA	CDR3 protein
NA	TRBV6-1	NA	TRBJ2-7	TGTGCCAGCAGTGAAGGTGCGGAGAACGAGCAGTACTTC	CASSEGAENEQYF
NA	TRBV7-2	NA	TRBJ2-7	TGTGCCAGCAGCTTCGGGGGCAGCTACGAGCAGTACTTC	CASSFGGSYEQYF
NA	TRBV13	NA	TRBJ2-7	TGTGCCAGCAGCTCCCACGCCGGAGGGTCCTACGAGCAGTACTTC	CASSSHAGGSYEQYF
NA	TRBV7-2	NA	TRBJ2-5	TGTGCCAGCAGCCCCGTGGCCGACGAGACCCAGTACTTC	CASSPVADETQYF
TRBD1	TRBV6-4	NA	TRBJ1-3	TGTGCCAGCAGTCCAGGGGGGGCCGGAAACACCATATATTTT	CASSPGGAGNTIYF
NA	TRBV19	NA	TRBJ1-4	TGTGCCAGTAGTATAGATACATTGGGTGAAAAACTGTTTTTT	CASSIDTLGEKLFF
NA	TRBV7-9	NA	TRBJ2-7	TGTGCCAGCAGCTTAGGGGCCGCAGGGAGTGCCCAATACGAGCAGTACTTC	CASSLGAAGSAQYEQYF
NA	TRBV23-1	NA	TRBJ2-2	TGCGCCAGCAGTCAATCCAAACACACCGGGGAGCTGTTTTTT	CASSQSKHTGELFF
NA	TRBV7-6	NA	TRBJ2-7	TGTGCCAGCAGCTTAGGGGGCCCACCCTCCTACGAGCAGTACTTC	CASSLGGPPSYEQYF
NA	TRBV10-2	NA	TRBJ2-7	TGCGCCAGCAGTGAGATTAAGTACGAGCAGTACTTC	CASSEIKYEQYF
NA	TRBV6-6	NA	TRBJ2-1	TGTGCCAGCAGTTACTCGTCTACTAATGAGCAGTTCTTC	CASSYSSTNEQFF
NA	TRBV4-1	NA	TRBJ2-7	TGCGCCAGCAGCCAATACCTGTTTTCGGGGCACAACGAGCAGTACTTC	CASSQYLFSGHNEQYF
TRBD1	TRBV6-5	NA	TRBJ2-7	TGTGCCAGCAGTTACAATCACAGGGGCTACGAGCAGTACTTC	CASSYNHRGYEQYF
NA	TRBV28	NA	TRBJ1-2	TGTGCCACTTTCGACGGCCCGGACGGCTACACCTTC	CATFDGPDGYTF
NA	TRBV10-1	NA	TRBJ1-1	TGCGCCAGCAGTGATGGGCGGGAGAACACTGAAGCTTTCTTT	CASSDGRENTEAFF
NA	TRBV4-3	NA	TRBJ2-7	TGCGCCAGCAGCAAAAGATGGGGAGGGGGCAACCACGAGCAGTACTTC	CASSKRWGGGNHEQYF
TRBD1	TRBV11-2	NA	TRBJ2-2	TGTGCCAGCAGAGGGGGACAGGGAAGCACCGGGGAGCTGTTTTTT	CASRGGQGSTGELFF
TRBD1	TRBV11-3	NA	TRBJ1-1	TGTGCCAGCAGCTTAGGGGGGACAGGGCGGACTGAAGCTTTCTTT	CASSLGGTGRTEAFF
TRBD2	TRBV27	NA	TRBJ2-1	TGTGCCAGCAGTCTAGGACTAGCGGGAATTGAGCAGTTCTTC	CASSLGLAGIEQFF
NA	TRBV2	once	TRBJ2-3	TGTGCCAGCAGTCGTTCGGGGCCTAGCACAGATACGCAGTATTTT	CASSRSGPSTDTQYF
TRBD2	TRBV6-5	NA	TRBJ2-5	TGTGCCAGCAGTTACTCGGGAACGGGAGGGCAAGAGACCCAGTACTTC	CASSYSGTGGQETQYF
NA	TRBV11-2	NA	TRBJ1-5	TGTGCCAGCAGCTTAGCAGGGGCGCTCAATCAGCCCCAGCATTTT	CASSLAGALNQPQHF
TRBD2	TRBV7-9	NA	TRBJ2-5	TGTGCCAGCAGCTCCCCGGTGACGGGACTAGCGGGACAAGAGACCCAGTACTTC	CASSSPVTGLAGQETQYF
NA	TRBV5-1	once	TRBJ2-5	TGCGCCAGCAGCTTTGGTGGGTTGACCCAAGAGACCCAGTACTTC	CASSFGGLTQETQYF
NA	TRBV5-1	NA	TRBJ2-7	TGCGCCAGCAGCGCGGACATACTAGTCCTTCACTACGAGCAGTACTTC	CASSADILVLHYEQYF
TRBD1	TRBV30	NA	TRBJ1-6	TGTGCCTGGGGCCATGGACAGGGAAATTCACCCCTCCACTTT	CAWGHGQGNSPLHF